These 21 T cell receptor beta chains were sequenced from one sample in a study of T cells after yellow fever vaccination. TCRdb called the 5' RACE reads again in MiXCR, with one record for every CDR3 protein. The profile shows about 300,000 distinct CDR3 sequences, 6.8% of them singletons. Sequencing used PBMCs, obtained roughly 47 days after the first yellow fever vaccination. The receptor source for this set is a man between 18 and 29 years old who received the YFV17D yellow fever vaccine.

At least ten counts were recorded for this clonotype. The genes are TRBV5-4 and TRBJ1-2; D is unresolved. The CDR3 is 12 amino acids. Germline V gene lookup returns CDR1 SGHNT and CDR2 YYREEE (reference sequence). V dropped 2 bases and J dropped 6 bases, with 8 bases sitting between them. CDR3 sequence reads: CASSLDNNGYTF. The CDR3 region has the DNA TGTGCCAGCAGCTTAGACAATAATGGCTACACCTTC.

The chain couples TRBV18 to TRBJ1-2; D might be TRBD1 (5 bases). Germline V gene lookup returns CDR1 KGHSH and CDR2 LQKENI. The CDR3 sequence is 13 residues long. With 3 bases removed from V and 3 bases from J, the gap between germline ends came to 8 bases. In DNA form, the CDR3 reads TGTGCCAGCTCACCCGACAGTTACTATGGCTACACCTTC. It specifies CASSPDSYYGYTF.

V is TRBV18 and J is TRBJ2-2; D might be TRBD1 or TRBD2, each matching 6 bases. V shed 3 bases and J shed 0 bases, with 14 bases lying between them. CDR1 KGHSH and CDR2 LQKENI come from the germline V gene. CDR3 length: 17 residues. The CDR3 region has the DNA TGTGCCAGCTCACCCGGGGGCGGCCGATCGAACACCGGGGAGCTGTTTTTT. Translated, it gives CASSPGGGRSNTGELFF.

This clonotype occurred a few times. This chain uses TRBV5-6 with TRBJ2-7; 9 nucleotides align to TRBD1. The CDR3 spans 15 residues. Germline V gene lookup returns CDR1 SGHDT and CDR2 YYEEEE. J was trimmed by 2 bases and V by 4 bases; bases with no gene match: 7. CDR3 residues: CASSRGGTGPYEQYF. CDR3 bases: TGTGCCAGCAGCCGGGGCGGGACAGGGCCCTACGAGCAGTACTTC.

The gene calls are TRBV24-1 and TRBJ1-2; 8 bases are shared with TRBD1. This CDR3 contains 13 residues. J lost 3 bases, V lost 8 bases, and 4 bases had no gene match. From germline, CDR1 is KGHDR and CDR2 SFDVKD. The CDR3 nucleotides read TGTGCCACCATTTCAGGGGGCGACTATGGCTACACCTTC. It translates to CATISGGDYGYTF.

This clonotype has just a few counts. The chain joins TRBV19 to TRBJ2-2; D unresolved. V was trimmed by 6 bases and J by 0 bases, leaving 11 bases between them. In germline, CDR1 is LNHDA, CDR2 SQIVND (reference sequence). The CDR3 has 15 residues. The CDR3 sequence is CASRSLSANTGELFF. The CDR3 DNA reads as TGTGCCAGTAGATCTCTGAGCGCGAACACCGGGGAGCTGTTTTTT.

This clonotype was detected a few times. This chain uses TRBV7-9 with TRBJ1-1; unclear D gene. The germline V gene encodes CDR1 SEHNR and CDR2 FQNEAQ (reference sequence). V gave up 3 bases and J gave up 1 base, with 6 bases separating them. The CDR3 is made up of 13 amino acids. The CDR3 sequence is CASSFTTNTEAFF. DNA of the CDR3: TGTGCCAGCAGCTTCACGACGAACACTGAAGCTTTCTTT.

V is TRBV6-2 or TRBV6-3 and J is TRBJ2-1; D is uncertain. V dropped 5 bases and J dropped 7 bases, with 6 bases sitting between them. CDR1 is MNHEY, CDR2 SVGEGT, per germline. The CDR3 loop spans 11 amino acids. In nucleotides, the CDR3 is TGTGCCAGCAGTACCTTTAATGAGCAGTTCTTC. Protein sequence: CASSTFNEQFF.

The V and J genes are TRBV10-3 and TRBJ2-7; TRBD1 might be the D (5 bases). This CDR3 is built from 17 residues. Germline loops: CDR1 ENHRY, CDR2 SYGVKD. Trimming pared 6 bases from V and 0 bases from J, leaving 21 bases between. The CDR3 DNA reads TGTGCCATCAGCCACCACAAGACAGATACTACCTCCTACGAGCAGTACGTC. It translates to CAISHHKTDTTSYEQYV.

This clonotype was picked up a small number of times. This chain uses TRBV20-1 with TRBJ2-7; D is undetermined. The CDR3 length is 12 residues. V lost 5 bases and J 4 bases, leaving 12 bases between the germline ends. Germline V gives CDR1 DFQATT, CDR2 SNEGSKA (reference sequence). The CDR3 bases are TGCAGTGCTTCGCAGAAGCCTTACGAGCAGTACTTC. The encoded protein is CSASQKPYEQYF.

The sample holds a few counts of this clonotype. The chain employs TRBV2 and TRBJ2-3, with D perhaps TRBD2 (6 bases). Germline V gives CDR1 SNHLY, CDR2 FYNNEI. The V and J ends lost 4 bases and 0 bases respectively, with 8 bases between them. This CDR3 has 14 residues. The CDR3 loop reads CASSASASTDTQYF. DNA for the CDR3: TGTGCCAGCAGTGCTAGCGCTAGCACAGATACGCAGTATTTT.

J is TRBJ1-4 and V is TRBV6-1; 7 bases agree with TRBD1. This CDR3 is built from 15 residues. With 7 bases clipped from V and 8 bases from J, the junction kept 13 bases outside the gene matches. In germline, CDR1 is MNHNS, CDR2 SASEGT. CDR3 in amino acids: CASTQPYRGSEKLFF. CDR3 DNA sequence: TGTGCCAGCACCCAACCCTACAGGGGATCAGAAAAACTGTTTTTT.

In this sample, this clonotype turned up a few times. V usage is TRBV28 and J usage is TRBJ2-3; D remains unclear. Germline CDR1 MDHEN, CDR2 SYDVKM. The CDR3 is made up of 13 amino acids. V was shortened by 3 bases and J by 4 bases, with 8 bases between the two germline ends. The CDR3 coding sequence is TGTGCCAGCAGTTTCGGTGCTCCAGATACGCAGTATTTT. Translation gives CASSFGAPDTQYF.

The chain couples TRBV7-2 to TRBJ2-1; D gene uncertain. Germline assignment: CDR1 SGHTA and CDR2 FQGNSA. The CDR3 is made up of 12 amino acids. The V and J ends lost 2 bases and 8 bases respectively, with 7 bases between them. CDR3 sequence: CASSLSTHEQFF. CDR3 DNA: TGTGCCAGCAGCTTATCAACCCATGAGCAGTTCTTC.

The gene calls are TRBV5-1 and TRBJ2-7; unclear D gene. CDR3 length: 14 residues. V gave up 0 bases and J gave up 7 bases, with 14 bases separating them. CDR1 is SGHRS, CDR2 YFSETQ, per germline. This CDR3 reads CASSLAPRTVEQYF. The CDR3 region has the DNA TGCGCCAGCAGCTTGGCGCCCAGGACGGTTGAGCAGTACTTC. The full variable domain, with the rest looked up from reference TRBV5-1 and TRBJ2-7, is KAGVTQTPRYLIKTRGQQVTLSCSPISGHRSVSWYQQTPGQGLQFLFEYFSETQRNKGNFPGRFSGRQFSNSRSEMNVSTLELGDSALYLCASSLAPRTVEQYFGPGTRLTVT.

This clonotype appeared a few times. The J gene is TRBJ2-1, the V gene TRBV12-3 or TRBV12-4, with D maybe TRBD2 (6 bases). The CDR3 runs to 14 residues. Trimming pared 3 bases from V and 7 bases from J, leaving 13 bases between. The CDR3 is CASSFLLAQNEQFF. The CDR3 bases are TGTGCCAGCAGTTTCCTGCTAGCGCAAAATGAGCAGTTCTTC.

This clonotype occurred a few times. The chain has TRBV7-2 and TRBJ2-7; TRBD1 aligns across 7 bases. With 4 bases clipped from V and 5 bases from J, the junction kept 5 bases outside the gene matches. This CDR3 has 13 residues. The germline V gene encodes CDR1 SGHTA and CDR2 FQGNSA. DNA of the CDR3: TGTGCCAGCAGCTCTCTCGACAGGGACGAGCAGTACGTC. Translation: CASSSLDRDEQYV.

This clonotype was found a few times. V and J are TRBV6-1 and TRBJ2-5; 7 bases line up with TRBD2. There are 13 residues in the CDR3. Per the germline V gene, CDR1 is MNHNS and CDR2 is SASEGT. V lost 6 bases to trimming and J lost 4 bases; unmatched junction nucleotides: 5. The CDR3 is CASSLREVETQYF. In DNA, the CDR3 is TGTGCCAGCAGCCTTCGGGAGGTAGAGACCCAGTACTTC.

Many counts were recorded for this clonotype. This rearrangement joins TRBV18 to TRBJ2-5, with 9 bases lining up with TRBD2. V shed 6 bases and J 3 bases; nucleotides not matched to a gene: 5. Germline assignment: CDR1 KGHSH and CDR2 LQKENI. This CDR3 is built from 14 residues. The CDR3 nucleotides are TGTGCCAGCTCTTTGACTAGCGGTAAAGAGACCCAGTACTTC. Translation gives CASSLTSGKETQYF.

The chain has TRBV7-2 and TRBJ1-5; the D is unclear. This CDR3 contains 17 residues. Germline V gene sequence: CDR1 SGHTA, CDR2 FQGNSA. Trimming left V 6 bases short and J 1 base short, with 19 bases between. The CDR3 region has the DNA TGTGCCAGCAGATCTAACTTCAAAAACCGGAGCAATCAGCCCCAGCATTTT. Its translation is CASRSNFKNRSNQPQHF.

The chain employs TRBV5-6 and TRBJ2-7, with 10 bases lining up with TRBD2. Germline CDR1 is SGHDT and CDR2 is YYEEEE. The V segment lost 8 bases and the J segment 0 bases; nucleotides outside the gene matches: 5. The CDR3 extends over 14 amino acids. The chain's CDR3 is CASNSGGLSYEQYF. CDR3 nucleotides: TGTGCCAGTAATAGCGGGGGGCTCTCCTACGAGCAGTACTTC.